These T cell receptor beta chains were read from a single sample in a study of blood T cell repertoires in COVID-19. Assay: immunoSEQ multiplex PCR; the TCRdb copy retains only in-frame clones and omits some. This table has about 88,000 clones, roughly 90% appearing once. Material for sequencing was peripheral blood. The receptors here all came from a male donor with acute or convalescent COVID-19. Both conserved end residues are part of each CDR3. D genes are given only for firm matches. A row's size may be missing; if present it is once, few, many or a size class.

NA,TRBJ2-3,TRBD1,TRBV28,CASSDGQGVTDTQYF,TGTGCCAGCAGTGATGGACAGGGGGTGACAGATACGCAGTATTTT
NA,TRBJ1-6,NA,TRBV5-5,CASSLGTVNSPLHF,TGTGCCAGCAGCTTGGGGACAGTCAATTCACCCCTCCACTTT
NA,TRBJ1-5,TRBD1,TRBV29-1,CSVGDRGNQPQHF,TGCAGCGTTGGAGACAGGGGCAATCAGCCCCAGCATTTT
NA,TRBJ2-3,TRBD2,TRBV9,CASSIGTSRTDTQYF,TGTGCCAGCAGCATCGGGACTAGCCGCACAGATACGCAGTATTTT
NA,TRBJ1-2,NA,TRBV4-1,CASSQTLQVGYTF,TGCGCCAGCAGCCAAACACTACAGGTTGGCTACACCTTC
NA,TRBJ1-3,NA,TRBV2,CASSVRGASGNTIYF,TGTGCCAGCAGTGTCCGGGGGGCGTCTGGAAACACCATATATTTT
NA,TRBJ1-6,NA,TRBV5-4,CASSSRGGGRNSPLHF,TGTGCCAGCAGCTCCCGCGGGGGAGGTAGAAATTCACCCCTCCACTTT
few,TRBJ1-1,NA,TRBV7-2,CASSSQGFGTEAFF,TGTGCCAGCAGCTCACAGGGTTTTGGCACTGAAGCTTTCTTT
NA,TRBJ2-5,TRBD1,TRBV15,CATSTGGETQYF,TGTGCCACCAGCACAGGGGGAGAGACCCAGTACTTC
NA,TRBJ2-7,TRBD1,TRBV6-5,CASSIPGQGRYF,TGTGCCAGCAGCATCCCGGGACAGGGACGGTACTTC